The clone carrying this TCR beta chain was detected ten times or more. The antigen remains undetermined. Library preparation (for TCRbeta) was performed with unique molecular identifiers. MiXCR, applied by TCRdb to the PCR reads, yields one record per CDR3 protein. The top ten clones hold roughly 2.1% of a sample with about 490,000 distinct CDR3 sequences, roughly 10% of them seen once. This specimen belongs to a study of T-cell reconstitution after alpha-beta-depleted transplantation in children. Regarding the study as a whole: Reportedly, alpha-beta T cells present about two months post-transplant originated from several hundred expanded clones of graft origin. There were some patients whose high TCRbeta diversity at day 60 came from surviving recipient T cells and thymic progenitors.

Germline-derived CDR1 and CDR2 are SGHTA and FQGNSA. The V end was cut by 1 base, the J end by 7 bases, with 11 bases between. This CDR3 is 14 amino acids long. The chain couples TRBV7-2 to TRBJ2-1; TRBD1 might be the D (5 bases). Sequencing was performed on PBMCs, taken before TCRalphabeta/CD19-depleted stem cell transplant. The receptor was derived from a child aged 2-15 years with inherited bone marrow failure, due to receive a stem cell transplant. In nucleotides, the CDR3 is TGTGCCAGCAGCTTAGTTCAGGGTCGAAATGAGCAGTTCTTC. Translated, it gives CASSLVQGRNEQFF. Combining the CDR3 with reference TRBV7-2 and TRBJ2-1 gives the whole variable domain GAGVSQSPSNKVTEKGKDVELRCDPISGHTALYWYRQSLGQGLEFLIYFQGNSAPDKSGLPSDRFSAERTGGSVSTLTIQRTQQEDSAVYLCASSLVQGRNEQFFGPGTRLTVL.